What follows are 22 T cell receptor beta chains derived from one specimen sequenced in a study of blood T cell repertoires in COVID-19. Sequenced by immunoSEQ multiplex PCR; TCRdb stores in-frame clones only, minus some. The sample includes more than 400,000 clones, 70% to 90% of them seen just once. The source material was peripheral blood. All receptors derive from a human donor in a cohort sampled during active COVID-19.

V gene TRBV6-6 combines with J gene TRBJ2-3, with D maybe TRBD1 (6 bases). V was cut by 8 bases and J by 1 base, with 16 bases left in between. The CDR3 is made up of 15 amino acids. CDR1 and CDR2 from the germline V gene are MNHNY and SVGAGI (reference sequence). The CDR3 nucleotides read TGTGCCAGCCTCCCGGACAGATCACGCACAGATACGCAGTATTTT. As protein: CASLPDRSRTDTQYF.

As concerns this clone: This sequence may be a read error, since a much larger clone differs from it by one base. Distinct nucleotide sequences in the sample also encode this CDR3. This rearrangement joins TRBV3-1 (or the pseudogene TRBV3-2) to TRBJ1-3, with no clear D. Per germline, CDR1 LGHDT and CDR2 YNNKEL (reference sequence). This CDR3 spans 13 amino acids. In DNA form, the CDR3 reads TGTGCCAGCAGTCAAGGCCCCGGTGGCACCATATATTTT. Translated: CASSQGPGGTIYF.

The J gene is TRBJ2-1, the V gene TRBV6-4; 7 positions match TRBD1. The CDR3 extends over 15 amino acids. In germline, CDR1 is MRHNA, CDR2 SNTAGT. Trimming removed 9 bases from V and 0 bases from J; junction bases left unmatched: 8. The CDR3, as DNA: TGTGCCAGTAGACAGGGTATGAGCTCCTACAATGAGCAGTTCTTC. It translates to CASRQGMSSYNEQFF.

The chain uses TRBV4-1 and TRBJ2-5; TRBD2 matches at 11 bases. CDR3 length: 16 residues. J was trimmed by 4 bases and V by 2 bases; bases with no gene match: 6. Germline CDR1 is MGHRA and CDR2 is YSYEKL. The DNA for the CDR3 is TGCGCCAGCAGCCAATCGGGACTAGCGGAAAGAGAGACCCAGTACTTC. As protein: CASSQSGLAERETQYF.

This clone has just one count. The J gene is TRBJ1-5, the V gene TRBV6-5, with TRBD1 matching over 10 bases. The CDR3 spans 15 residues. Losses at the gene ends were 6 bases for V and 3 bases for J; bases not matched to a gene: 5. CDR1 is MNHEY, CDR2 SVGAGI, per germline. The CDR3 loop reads CASRRTGGDNQPQHF. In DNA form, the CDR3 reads TGTGCCAGCAGACGGACAGGGGGGGACAATCAGCCCCAGCATTTT.

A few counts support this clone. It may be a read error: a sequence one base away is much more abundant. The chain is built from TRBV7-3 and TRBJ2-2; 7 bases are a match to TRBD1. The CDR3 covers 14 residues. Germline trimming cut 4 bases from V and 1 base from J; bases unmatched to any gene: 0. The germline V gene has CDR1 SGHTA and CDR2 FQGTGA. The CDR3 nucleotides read TGTGCCAGCAGCTGGGACAGGAACACCGGGGAGCTGTTTTTT. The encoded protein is CASSWDRNTGELFF.

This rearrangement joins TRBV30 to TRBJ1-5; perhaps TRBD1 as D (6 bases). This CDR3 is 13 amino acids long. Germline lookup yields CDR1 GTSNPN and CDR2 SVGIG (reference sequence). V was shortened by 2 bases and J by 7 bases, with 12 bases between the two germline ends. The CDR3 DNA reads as TGTGCCTGGAGTCAGGCAGGGGACCAGCCCCAGCATTTT. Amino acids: CAWSQAGDQPQHF.

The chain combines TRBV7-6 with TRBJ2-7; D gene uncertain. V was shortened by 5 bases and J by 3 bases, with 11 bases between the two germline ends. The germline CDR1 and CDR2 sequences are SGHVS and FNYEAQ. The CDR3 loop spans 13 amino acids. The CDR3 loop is CASSPQAYYEQYF. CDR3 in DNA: TGTGCCAGCAGCCCCCAGGCTTACTACGAGCAGTACTTC.

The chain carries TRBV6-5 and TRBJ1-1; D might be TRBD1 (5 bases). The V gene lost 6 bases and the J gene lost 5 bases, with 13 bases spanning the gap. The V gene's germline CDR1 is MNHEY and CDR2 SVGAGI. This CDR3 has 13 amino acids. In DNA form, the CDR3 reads TGTGCCAGCAGACTACAGGTAGGAACTGAAGCTTTCTTT. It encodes CASRLQVGTEAFF.

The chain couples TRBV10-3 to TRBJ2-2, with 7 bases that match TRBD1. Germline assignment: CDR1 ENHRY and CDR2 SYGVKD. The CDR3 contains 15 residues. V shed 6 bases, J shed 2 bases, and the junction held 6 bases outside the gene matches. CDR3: CAIRTGTANTGELFF. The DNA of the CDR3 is TGTGCCATCAGGACAGGGACAGCAAACACCGGGGAGCTGTTTTTT.

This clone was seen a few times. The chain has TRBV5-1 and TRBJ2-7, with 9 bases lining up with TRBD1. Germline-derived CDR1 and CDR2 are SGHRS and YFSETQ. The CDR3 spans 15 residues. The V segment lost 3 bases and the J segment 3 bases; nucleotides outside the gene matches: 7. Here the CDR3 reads CASSSGTGKGYEQYF. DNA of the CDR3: TGCGCCAGCAGCTCCGGGACAGGGAAGGGCTACGAGCAGTACTTC.

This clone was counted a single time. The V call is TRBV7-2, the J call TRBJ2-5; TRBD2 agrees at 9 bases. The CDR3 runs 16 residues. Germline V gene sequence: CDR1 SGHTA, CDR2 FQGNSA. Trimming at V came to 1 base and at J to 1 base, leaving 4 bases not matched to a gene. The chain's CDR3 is CASSLGPSGAQETQYF. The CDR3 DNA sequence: TGTGCCAGCAGCTTAGGTCCTAGCGGGGCCCAAGAGACCCAGTACTTC.

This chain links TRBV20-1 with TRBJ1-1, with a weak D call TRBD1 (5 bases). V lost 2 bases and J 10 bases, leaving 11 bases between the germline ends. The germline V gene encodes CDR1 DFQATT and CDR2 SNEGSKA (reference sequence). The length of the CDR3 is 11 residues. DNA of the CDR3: TGCAGTGCTAGACCCGACAGTAGAGCTTTCTTT. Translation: CSARPDSRAFF.

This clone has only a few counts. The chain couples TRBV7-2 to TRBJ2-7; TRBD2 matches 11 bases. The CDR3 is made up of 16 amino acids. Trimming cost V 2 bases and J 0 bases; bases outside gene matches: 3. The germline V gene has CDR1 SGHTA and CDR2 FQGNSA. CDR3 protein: CASSLTGTSGSYEQYF. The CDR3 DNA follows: TGTGCCAGCAGCTTAACCGGGACTAGCGGCTCCTACGAGCAGTACTTC.

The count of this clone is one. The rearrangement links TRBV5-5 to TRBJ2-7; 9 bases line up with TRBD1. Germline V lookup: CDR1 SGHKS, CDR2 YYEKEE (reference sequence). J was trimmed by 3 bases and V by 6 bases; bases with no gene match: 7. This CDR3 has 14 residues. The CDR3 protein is CASTRQGGNYEQYF. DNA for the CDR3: TGTGCCAGCACCCGACAGGGGGGAAACTACGAGCAGTACTTC.

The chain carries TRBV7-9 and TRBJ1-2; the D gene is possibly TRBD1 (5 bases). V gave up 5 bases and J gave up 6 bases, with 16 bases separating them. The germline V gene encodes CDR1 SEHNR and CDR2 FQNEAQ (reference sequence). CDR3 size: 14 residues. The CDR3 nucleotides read TGTGCCAGCAGCCCCGGATGGGGGGGAGATGGCTACACCTTC. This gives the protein CASSPGWGGDGYTF. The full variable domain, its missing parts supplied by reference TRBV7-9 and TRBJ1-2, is DTGVSQNPRHKITKRGQNVTFRCDPISEHNRLYWYRQTLGQGPEFLTYFQNEAQLEKSRLLSDRFSAERPKGSFSTLEIQRTEQGDSAMYLCASSPGWGGDGYTFGSGTRLTVV.

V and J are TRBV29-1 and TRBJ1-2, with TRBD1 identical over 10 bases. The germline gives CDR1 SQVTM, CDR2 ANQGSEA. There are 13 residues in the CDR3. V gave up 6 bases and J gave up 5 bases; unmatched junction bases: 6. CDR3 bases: TGCAGCGTGATTGGACAGGGGGGTTATGGCTACACCTTC. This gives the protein CSVIGQGGYGYTF.

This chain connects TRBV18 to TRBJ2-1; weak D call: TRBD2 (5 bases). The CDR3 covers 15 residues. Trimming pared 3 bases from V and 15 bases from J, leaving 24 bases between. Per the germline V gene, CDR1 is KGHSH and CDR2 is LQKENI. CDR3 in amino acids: CASSPEVGAATKGFF. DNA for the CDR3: TGTGCCAGCTCACCCGAGGTGGGAGCGGCTACAAAAGGGTTCTTC.

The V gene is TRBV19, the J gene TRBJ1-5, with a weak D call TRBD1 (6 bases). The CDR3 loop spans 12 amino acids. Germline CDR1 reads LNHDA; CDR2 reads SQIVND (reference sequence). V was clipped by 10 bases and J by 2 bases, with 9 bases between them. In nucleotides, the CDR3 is TGTGCCACAGGGGCGCGCAATCAGCCCCAGCATTTT. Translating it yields CATGARNQPQHF.

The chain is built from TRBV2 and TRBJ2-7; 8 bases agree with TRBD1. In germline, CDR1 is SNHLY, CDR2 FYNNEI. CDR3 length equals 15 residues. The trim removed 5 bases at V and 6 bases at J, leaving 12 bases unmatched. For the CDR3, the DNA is TGTGCCAGCAGTCCCACAGGGGGGTATAGTGGCGAGCAGTACTTC. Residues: CASSPTGGYSGEQYF.

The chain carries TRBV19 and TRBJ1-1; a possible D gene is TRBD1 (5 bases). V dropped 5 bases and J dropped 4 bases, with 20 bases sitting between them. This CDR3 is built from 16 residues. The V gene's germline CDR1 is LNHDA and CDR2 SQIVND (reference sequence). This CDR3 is CASSLSTPAGFTEAFF. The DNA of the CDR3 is TGTGCCAGTAGTCTCTCAACCCCCGCAGGGTTCACTGAAGCTTTCTTT.

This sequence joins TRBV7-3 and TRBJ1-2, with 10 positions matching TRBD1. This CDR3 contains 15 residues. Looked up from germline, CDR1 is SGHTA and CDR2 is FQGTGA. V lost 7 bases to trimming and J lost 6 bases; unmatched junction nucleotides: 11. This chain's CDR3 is CASTKHGGQGNGYTF. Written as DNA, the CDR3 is TGTGCCAGCACCAAACATGGGGGACAGGGGAATGGCTACACCTTC.